This TCR beta chain was found in a study of T-cell memory formation after mild COVID-19. TCRdb independently ran MiXCR on the 5' RACE reads; one entry per CDR3 protein. The repertoire consists of under 600,000 distinct CDR3 sequences, with less than 25% occurring once and the leading ten covering roughly 8.1%. This clonotype was observed many times. CDR3 size: 16 residues. Per germline, CDR1 SGDLS and CDR2 YYNGEE. V lost 0 bases to trimming and J lost 3 bases; unmatched junction nucleotides: 4. The J gene is TRBJ2-2, the V gene TRBV9; 8 nucleotides agree with TRBD1. Sequencing input: PBMCs or a T cell subset sorted from them (not recorded which). The TCR originated in an adult woman who had mild COVID-19 (a few samples of this study predate the infection). Cell type and time point are not known. The CDR3: CASSVGQGAYTGELFF. In DNA form, the CDR3 reads TGTGCCAGCAGCGTAGGGCAGGGGGCGTACACCGGGGAGCTGTTTTTT.